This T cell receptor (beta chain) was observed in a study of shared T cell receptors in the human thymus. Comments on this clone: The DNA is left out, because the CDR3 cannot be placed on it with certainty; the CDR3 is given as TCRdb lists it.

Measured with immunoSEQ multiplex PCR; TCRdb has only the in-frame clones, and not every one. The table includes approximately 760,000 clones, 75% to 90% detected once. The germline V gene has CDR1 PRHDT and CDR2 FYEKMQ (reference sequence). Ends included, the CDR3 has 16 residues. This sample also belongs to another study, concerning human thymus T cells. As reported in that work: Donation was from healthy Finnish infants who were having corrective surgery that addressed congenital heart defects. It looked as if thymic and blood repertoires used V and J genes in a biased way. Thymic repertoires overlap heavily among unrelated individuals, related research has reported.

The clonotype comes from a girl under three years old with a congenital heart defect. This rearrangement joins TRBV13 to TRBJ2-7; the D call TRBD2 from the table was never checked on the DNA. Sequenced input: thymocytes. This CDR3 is CASSSSGSLSSYEQYF.